The sequence of this T cell receptor (beta chain) was determined in a study of cytomegalovirus exposure and HLA in healthy donors. Overall study results and limits: Researchers reportedly found TCR beta sequences accurately predicted most subjects' HLA-A and HLA-B alleles. A later analysis reportedly found fewer N-insertions in an Asian-associated ancestry cluster than the approximately 670-donor mean.

As to this clone: Antigen unknown.

PCR used 60 Vbeta primers and 13 Jbeta primers. Profiling relied on immunoSEQ multiplex PCR, and the TCRdb table lists in-frame clones only, not all of them. The sample data list 130,000 to 150,000 clones. This CDR3 contains 16 residues. V lost 1 base, J lost 5 bases, and 6 bases stayed unmatched. The germline CDR1 and CDR2 sequences are LNHNV and YYDKDF (reference sequence). The sequence was collected from a male donor in good health and CMV-seronegative. Source material: PBMCs. The rearrangement uses TRBV15 and TRBJ1-5; 9 positions agree with TRBD1. CDR3 residues: CATSRGYRGQDQPQHF. The CDR3, as DNA: TGTGCCACCAGCAGAGGATACAGGGGGCAGGATCAGCCCCAGCATTTT.